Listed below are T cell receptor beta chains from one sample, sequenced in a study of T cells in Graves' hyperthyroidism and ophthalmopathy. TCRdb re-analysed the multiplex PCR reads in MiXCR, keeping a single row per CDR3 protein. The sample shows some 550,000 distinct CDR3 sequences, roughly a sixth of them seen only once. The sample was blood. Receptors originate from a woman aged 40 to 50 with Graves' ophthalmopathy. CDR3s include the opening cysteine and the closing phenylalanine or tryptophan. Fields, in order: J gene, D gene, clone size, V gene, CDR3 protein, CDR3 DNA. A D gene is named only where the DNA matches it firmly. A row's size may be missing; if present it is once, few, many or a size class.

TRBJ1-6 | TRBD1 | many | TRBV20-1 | CSARDWGTAFFGPLHF | TGCAGTGCTAGAGATTGGGGGACAGCCTTTTTTGGACCCCTCCACTTT
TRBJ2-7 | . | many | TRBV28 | CASSFSFGGEQYF | TGTGCCAGCAGTTTCAGCTTTGGGGGGGAGCAGTACTTC
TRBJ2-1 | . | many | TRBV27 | CASRNPGQEQFF | TGTGCCAGCAGAAACCCCGGACAGGAGCAGTTCTTC
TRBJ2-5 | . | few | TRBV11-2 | CASSLFPAGHQETQCF | TGTGCCAGCAGCTTATTTCCTGCGGGACACCAAGAGACCCAGTGCTTC
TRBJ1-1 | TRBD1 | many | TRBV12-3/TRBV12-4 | CASRSGQGASTEAFF | TGTGCCAGCAGGTCGGGACAGGGGGCATCCACTGAAGCTTTCTTT
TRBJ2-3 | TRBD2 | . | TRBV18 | CASSPLLAGGWADTQYF | TGTGCCAGCTCACCGCTTCTAGCGGGAGGCTGGGCAGATACGCAGTATTTT
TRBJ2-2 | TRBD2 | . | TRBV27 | CASSLSVLAGGPRAGELFF | TGTGCCAGCAGTTTATCGGTCCTAGCGGGGGGGCCAAGAGCCGGGGAGCTGTTTTTT
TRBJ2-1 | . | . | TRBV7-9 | CASSFERGDAEQFF | TGTGCCAGCAGCTTTGAGAGGGGTGACGCTGAGCAGTTCTTC
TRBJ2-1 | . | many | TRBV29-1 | CSVPFIGSSYNEQFF | TGCAGCGTCCCCTTTATCGGCAGCTCCTACAATGAGCAGTTCTTC
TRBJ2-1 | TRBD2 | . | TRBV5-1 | CASSLSGSGVEQFF | TGCGCCAGCAGCTTGAGCGGGAGCGGGGTTGAACAGTTCTTC
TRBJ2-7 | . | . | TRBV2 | CASSYPRDEQYF | TGTGCCAGCAGTTACCCCCGAGACGAGCAGTACTTC
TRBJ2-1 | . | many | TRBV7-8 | CASSPRLGEQFF | TGTGCCAGCAGCCCCCGACTTGGTGAGCAGTTCTTC
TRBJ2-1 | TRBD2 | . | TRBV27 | CASRSGLQISNEQFF | TGTGCCAGCAGATCGGGACTACAAATCTCCAATGAGCAGTTCTTC
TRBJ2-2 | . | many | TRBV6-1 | CASRQANTGELFF | TGTGCCAGCAGGCAAGCGAACACCGGGGAGCTGTTTTTT
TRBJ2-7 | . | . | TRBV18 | CASSSTRLSYEQYF | TGTGCCAGCTCATCAACCCGACTCTCCTACGAGCAGTACTTC
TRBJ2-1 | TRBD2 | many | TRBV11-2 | CASRTGLAGADEQFF | TGTGCCAGCAGGACGGGACTAGCGGGGGCCGATGAGCAGTTCTTC
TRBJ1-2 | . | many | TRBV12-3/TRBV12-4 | CASSWDTSYGYTF | TGTGCCAGCAGCTGGGACACCAGCTATGGCTACACCTTC
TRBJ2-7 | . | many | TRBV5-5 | CASSSDGRGEQYF | TGTGCCAGCAGCTCGGATGGCCGGGGCGAGCAGTACTTC
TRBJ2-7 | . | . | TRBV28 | CASSLPSPTWAEQYF | TGTGCCAGCAGTTTACCGAGTCCCACCTGGGCCGAGCAGTACTTC
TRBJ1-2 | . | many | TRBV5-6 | CASSFSDGYTF | TGTGCCAGCAGCTTCTCTGATGGCTACACCTTC
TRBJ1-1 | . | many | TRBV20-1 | CSAVRLPEAFF | TGCAGTGCTGTCCGCCTCCCAGAAGCTTTCTTT
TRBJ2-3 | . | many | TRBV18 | CASSPPPTDTQYF | TGTGCCAGCTCACCCCCCCCCACAGATACGCAGTATTTT
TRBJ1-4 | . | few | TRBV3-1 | CASSRSDGVGEKLFF | TGTGCCAGCAGCCGCTCCGACGGGGTAGGGGAAAAACTGTTTTTT
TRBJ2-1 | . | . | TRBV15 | CATSRGGQGSSYNEQFF | TGTGCCACCAGCAGAGGAGGTCAGGGGAGCTCCTACAATGAGCAGTTCTTC
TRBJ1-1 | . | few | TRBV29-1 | CSVRTGTEAFF | TGCAGCGTTAGGACGGGTACTGAAGCTTTCTTT
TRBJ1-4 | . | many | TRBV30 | CAWSKQLNEKLFF | TGTGCCTGGAGTAAACAGCTTAATGAAAAACTGTTTTTT
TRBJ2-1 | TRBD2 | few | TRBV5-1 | CASSRGTSGRSGSFLHSYNEQFF | TGCGCCAGCAGCCGGGGGACTAGCGGGAGGAGTGGTTCGTTCCTACACTCCTACAATGAGCAGTTCTTC
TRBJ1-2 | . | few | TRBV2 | CASSELPGSNYGYTF | TGTGCCAGCAGTGAGTTGCCAGGGTCTAACTATGGCTACACCTTC
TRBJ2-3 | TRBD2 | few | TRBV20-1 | CSARAGGPPTDTQYF | TGCAGTGCTAGAGCGGGAGGGCCGCCGACAGATACGCAGTATTTT
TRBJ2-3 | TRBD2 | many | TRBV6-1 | CASSVLAGGTDTQYF | TGTGCCAGCAGTGTACTAGCGGGGGGCACAGATACGCAGTATTTT
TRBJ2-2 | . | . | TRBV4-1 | CASSQDRASAIGNTGELFF | TGCGCCAGCAGCCAAGATCGGGCCAGTGCTATTGGAAACACCGGGGAGCTGTTTTTT
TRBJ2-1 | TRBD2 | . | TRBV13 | CASSPELGTSGGFNEQFF | TGTGCCAGCAGCCCTGAGCTTGGGACTAGCGGGGGGTTTAATGAGCAGTTCTTC
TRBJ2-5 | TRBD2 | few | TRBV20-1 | CSVERRTSGTLETQYF | TGCAGTGTCGAACGCCGGACTAGCGGGACGTTGGAGACCCAGTACTTC
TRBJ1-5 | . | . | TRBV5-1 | CASSLGDIDQPQHF | TGCGCCAGCAGCTTGGGAGACATAGATCAGCCCCAGCATTTT
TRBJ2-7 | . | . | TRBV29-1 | CSGPVSLGGYEQYF | TGCAGCGGACCCGTCTCACTTGGGGGCTACGAGCAGTACTTC
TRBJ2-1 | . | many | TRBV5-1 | CASGGTGGLAGYNEQFF | TGCGCCAGCGGCGGGACAGGGGGACTAGCGGGCTACAATGAGCAGTTCTTC
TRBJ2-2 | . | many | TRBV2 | CASSLETGELFF | TGTGCCAGCAGTCTAGAGACCGGGGAGCTGTTTTTT
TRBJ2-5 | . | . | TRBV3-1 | CASSQDLATLETQYF | TGTGCCAGCAGCCAAGATTTGGCGACTCTAGAGACCCAGTACTTC
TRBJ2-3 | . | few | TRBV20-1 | CSARQTPSTDTQYF | TGCAGTGCTAGGCAGACACCTAGCACAGATACGCAGTATTTT
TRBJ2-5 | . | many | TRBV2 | CASSQRAEETQYF | TGTGCCAGCAGCCAGAGGGCAGAAGAGACCCAGTACTTC
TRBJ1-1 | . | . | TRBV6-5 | CASSYLEVGTEAFF | TGTGCCAGCAGTTACCTCGAGGTTGGGACTGAAGCTTTCTTT
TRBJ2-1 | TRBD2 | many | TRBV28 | CASIVGGSSYNEQFF | TGTGCCAGCATTGTGGGGGGGAGCTCCTACAATGAGCAGTTCTTC
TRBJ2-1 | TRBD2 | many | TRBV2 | CASSETSGRINEQFF | TGTGCCAGCAGTGAAACTAGCGGGAGGATCAATGAGCAGTTCTTC
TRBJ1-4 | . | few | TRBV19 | CASRQMPDEKLFF | TGTGCCAGCCGACAGATGCCGGATGAAAAACTGTTTTTT
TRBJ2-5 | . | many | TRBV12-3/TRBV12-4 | CASSHNRGQETQYF | TGTGCCAGCAGCCATAACAGAGGCCAAGAGACCCAGTACTTC
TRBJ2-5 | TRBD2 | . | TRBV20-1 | CSAGGSGQETQYF | TGCAGTGCCGGGGGGTCCGGCCAAGAGACCCAGTACTTC
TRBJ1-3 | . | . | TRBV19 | CASSRTTGVGNTIYF | TGTGCCAGTAGCCGGACGACAGGCGTCGGAAACACCATATATTTT
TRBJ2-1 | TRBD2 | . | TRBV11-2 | CASTQTGTSVIDEQFF | TGTGCCAGCACCCAAACCGGGACTAGCGTAATCGATGAGCAGTTCTTC
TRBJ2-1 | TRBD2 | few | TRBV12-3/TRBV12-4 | CASSSRLAGGYEQFF | TGTGCCAGCAGTTCAAGACTAGCGGGGGGGTATGAGCAGTTCTTC
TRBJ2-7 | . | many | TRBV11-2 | CASSAQGYEQYF | TGTGCCAGCAGCGCACAGGGTTACGAGCAGTACTTC